The clone carrying this TCR beta chain was observed a few times. This specimen comes from a study of blood T cell repertoires in COVID-19. The wider study: Whether acute or convalescent, the COVID-19 samples came from the United States, Italy and Spain.

Authors' processing steps: Cell counts per sample came from amplifying reference gene primers. Generated by immunoSEQ multiplex PCR, the TCRdb table keeps only in-frame clones and is missing some. D and trimming come from the DNA, and the V and J calls and clone size come from that table. The table records over 150,000 clones, roughly four fifths of them present only once. J gave up 4 bases and V 4 bases, and 5 bases lay outside the gene matches. CDR3 size: 15 residues. CDR1 and CDR2 from the germline V gene are SQVTM and ANQGSEA. The sequenced sample was peripheral blood. This receptor was obtained from a woman in her seventies with COVID-19, enrolled during active disease. This chain uses TRBV29-1 with TRBJ2-3, with TRBD2 identical over 13 bases. The CDR3 protein is CSVGGLAGAPDTQYF. The CDR3 coding sequence is TGCAGCGTTGGTGGACTAGCGGGAGCCCCAGATACGCAGTATTTT.